These 31 T cell receptor beta chains were all obtained from the same sample, sequenced in a study of T cells in Graves' hyperthyroidism and ophthalmopathy. Amplified TCR beta CDR3 regions derived from RNA transcripts. Initially, a first-round RT-PCR of the TCR CDR3 employed the HTBI primer set. TCRdb redid the calling of the multiplex PCR reads with MiXCR, one entry per CDR3 protein. The data contain 350,000 to 450,000 distinct CDR3 sequences, around an eighth of them singletons. Sequenced material: blood. The source of these receptors is a man in his fifties with Graves' ophthalmopathy.

Many counts were recorded for this clonotype. The chain combines TRBV29-1 with TRBJ2-3, with D maybe TRBD2 (5 bases). Germline V gene lookup returns CDR1 SQVTM and CDR2 ANQGSEA. The CDR3 sequence is 12 residues long. Trimming stripped 6 bases from V and 3 bases from J, with 10 bases between. CDR3 region: CSVLEGTDTQYF. The CDR3 DNA reads TGCAGCGTCCTTGAGGGAACAGATACGCAGTATTTT.

V is TRBV24-1 and J is TRBJ2-3, with 10 bases identical to TRBD2. This CDR3 region has 17 residues. Germline-derived CDR1 and CDR2 are KGHDR and SFDVKD. The V and J ends lost 3 bases and 6 bases, in that order; junction bases with no gene match: 11. DNA of the CDR3: TGTGCCACCAGTGATAGAAATATAGCGGGAGGTTTGGATACGCAGTATTTT. Its translation: CATSDRNIAGGLDTQYF.

The sample holds a few counts of this clonotype. The chain recombines TRBV2 with TRBJ1-6; D not resolved. Germline assignment: CDR1 SNHLY and CDR2 FYNNEI. The CDR3 is made up of 14 amino acids. Trimming pared 0 bases from V and 11 bases from J, leaving 11 bases between. The CDR3 DNA reads as TGTGCCAGCAGTGAAGCGGCTGGGTCAGCACCCCTCCACTTT. Translated: CASSEAAGSAPLHF.

This clonotype occurred a few times. The chain joins TRBV4-1 to TRBJ1-4; D is possibly TRBD1 (5 bases). The germline V gene encodes CDR1 MGHRA and CDR2 YSYEKL. The V end was cut by 0 bases, the J end by 5 bases, with 25 bases between. This CDR3 region has 20 residues. CDR3: CASSQDPGMVGGSGNEKLFF. CDR3 nucleotide sequence: TGCGCCAGCAGCCAAGATCCAGGGATGGTGGGGGGGTCGGGGAATGAAAAACTGTTTTTT.

This clonotype was seen ten or more times. This rearrangement joins TRBV18 to TRBJ2-1; tentative D call: TRBD2 (6 bases). CDR3 length equals 14 residues. Germline V lookup: CDR1 KGHSH, CDR2 LQKENI. V lost 5 bases to trimming and J lost 1 base, with 9 bases between them. CDR3 DNA sequence: TGTGCCAGCTCATATGGAGGGTCCTACAATGAGCAGTTCTTC. This gives the protein CASSYGGSYNEQFF.

The CDR3 bases are TGTGCCAGCAGTACCCCAGAAAGGGGGTGGAACACTGAAGCTTTCTTT. As protein: CASSTPERGWNTEAFF. This chain links TRBV6-1 with TRBJ1-1; D is perhaps TRBD1 (6 bases). Trimming cost V 5 bases and J 1 base, with 17 bases left between them. Germline values: CDR1 MNHNS, CDR2 SASEGT. The CDR3 runs to 16 residues.

This clonotype was detected ten times or more. This chain links TRBV5-1 with TRBJ2-7, with D perhaps matching TRBD2 (6 bases). Trimming cost V 1 base and J 0 bases, with 14 bases left between them. Germline values: CDR1 SGHRS, CDR2 YFSETQ. This CDR3 spans 16 amino acids. CDR3 loop: CASSLSAGSTSYEQYF. The DNA of the CDR3 is TGCGCCAGCAGCTTGTCGGCGGGGTCTACCTCCTACGAGCAGTACTTC.

This clonotype occurred many times. V is TRBV5-5 and J is TRBJ2-7, with 9 bases identical to TRBD1. Germline CDR1 reads SGHKS; CDR2 reads YYEKEE (reference sequence). The V and J ends lost 0 bases and 4 bases, in that order; junction bases with no gene match: 2. The CDR3 runs 14 residues. CDR3 residues: CASSLGDRVYEQYF. In DNA, the CDR3 is TGTGCCAGCAGCTTGGGGGACAGGGTGTACGAGCAGTACTTC.

This clonotype was picked up a small number of times. The V call is TRBV10-2, the J call TRBJ2-5, with TRBD2 matching 7 bases. V gave up 6 bases and J gave up 5 bases; unmatched junction bases: 12. Germline loops: CDR1 WSHSY, CDR2 SAAADI. CDR3 size: 15 residues. The CDR3: CASSSWRERAETQYF. CDR3 coding DNA: TGCGCCAGCAGCTCATGGCGGGAGCGTGCGGAGACCCAGTACTTC.

This clonotype has a handful of counts. The gene calls are TRBV7-9 and TRBJ2-4; possible D gene TRBD1, 5 bases. Trimming cost V 0 bases and J 3 bases, with 12 bases left between them. CDR3 length equals 16 residues. CDR1 SEHNR and CDR2 FQNEAQ come from the germline V gene (reference sequence). Here the CDR3 reads CASSLAGLLGKNIQYF. DNA for the CDR3: TGTGCCAGCAGCTTAGCGGGGCTCCTAGGCAAAAACATTCAGTACTTC.

This clonotype occurred many times. The chain combines TRBV6-1 with TRBJ2-4, with D hard to call. CDR3 length equals 13 residues. The germline V gene encodes CDR1 MNHNS and CDR2 SASEGT. The V gene lost 2 bases and the J gene lost 9 bases, with 11 bases spanning the gap. The CDR3 region is CASSESGRAIQYF. CDR3 nucleotide sequence: TGTGCCAGCAGTGAAAGTGGCCGGGCCATTCAGTACTTC.

This clonotype was picked up a small number of times. J is TRBJ2-1 and V is TRBV6-2 or TRBV6-3, with 12 bases identical to TRBD2. The germline gives CDR1 MNHEY, CDR2 SVGEGT. The CDR3 runs 16 residues. The J segment lost 4 bases and the V segment lost 0 bases, leaving 1 base of the junction unmatched. The CDR3 DNA sequence: TGTGCCAGCAGTTACTCCCTAGCGGGAGGGTACAATGAGCAGTTCTTC. Translation gives CASSYSLAGGYNEQFF.

Note on this clonotype: With a much larger clone just one base away, this may be a read error. The V call is TRBV7-2, the J call TRBJ2-3; D gene unclear. The CDR3 runs 14 residues. Per the germline V gene, CDR1 is SGHTA and CDR2 is FQGNSA. The V end was cut by 5 bases, the J end by 4 bases, with 13 bases between. CDR3 protein: CASSPHGRSDTQYF. The DNA for the CDR3 is TGTGCCAGCAGCCCCCATGGCAGGTCAGATACGCAGTATTTT.

This clonotype has a handful of counts. The chain recombines TRBV24-1 with TRBJ2-1, with TRBD1 matching 10 bases. Per the germline V gene, CDR1 is KGHDR and CDR2 is SFDVKD. The CDR3 spans 15 residues. Trimming cost V 3 bases and J 5 bases; bases outside gene matches: 3. The CDR3 spells CATSDRQGANNEQFF. The CDR3 coding sequence is TGTGCCACCAGTGATCGACAGGGGGCCAACAATGAGCAGTTCTTC.

This clonotype was seen many times. For the CDR3, the DNA is TGTGCCGCGACTTATGGCTCTGGAAACACCATATATTTT. This sequence encodes CAATYGSGNTIYF. The rearrangement joins TRBV10-3 to TRBJ1-3; no clear D. CDR3 size: 13 residues. Germline lookup yields CDR1 ENHRY and CDR2 SYGVKD. V lost 11 bases and J lost 0, with 11 bases in between.

In its sample, this clonotype was seen many times. The chain is built from TRBV7-2 and TRBJ2-5, with TRBD2 identical over 11 bases. Per germline, CDR1 SGHTA and CDR2 FQGNSA. V was pared by 1 base and J by 2 bases, with 6 bases of the junction left unmatched. The CDR3 runs 17 residues. The CDR3 nucleotides read TGTGCCAGCAGCTTAGGTGTAGCGGGAGGGGGACAAGAGACCCAGTACTTC. Its translation: CASSLGVAGGGQETQYF.

J is TRBJ1-2 and V is TRBV19; D is possibly TRBD1 (5 bases). Germline V gene data show CDR1 as LNHDA and CDR2 as SQIVND (reference sequence). CDR3 size: 14 residues. The ends were cut back, 3 bases at V and 2 bases at J, with 10 bases in the middle. In DNA form, the CDR3 reads TGTGCCAGTAGTATCCGGGGCATCAACTATGGCTACACCTTC. Protein product: CASSIRGINYGYTF.

This clonotype was seen repeatedly, ten times or more. The CDR3 sequence is CASSLPDTQYF. CDR3 nucleotide sequence: TGTGCCAGCAGCTTACCAGATACGCAGTATTTT. This sequence joins TRBV11-2 and TRBJ2-3, with no clear D. The length of the CDR3 is 11 residues. Germline V gene data show CDR1 as SGHAT and CDR2 as FQNNGV. The ends were cut back, 2 bases at V and 4 bases at J, with 1 base in the middle.

This clonotype was recorded at least ten times. The chain links TRBV5-1 to TRBJ2-6; D gene unclear. This CDR3 region has 16 residues. Germline V CDR1 and CDR2: SGHRS, YFSETQ. Trimming removed 4 bases at V and 0 bases at J, with 11 bases between. The CDR3 nucleotides are TGCGCCAGCAGCACCGGACGGAACTCTGGGGCCAACGTCCTGACTTTC. Translated, it gives CASSTGRNSGANVLTF. Drawing the rest from reference TRBV5-1 and TRBJ2-6, the complete variable domain is KAGVTQTPRYLIKTRGQQVTLSCSPISGHRSVSWYQQTPGQGLQFLFEYFSETQRNKGNFPGRFSGRQFSNSRSEMNVSTLELGDSALYLCASSTGRNSGANVLTFGAGSRLTVL.

This clonotype was seen repeatedly, ten times or more. The chain joins TRBV12-3 or TRBV12-4 to TRBJ1-3; 8 positions agree with TRBD1. The V segment lost 6 bases and the J segment 3 bases; nucleotides outside the gene matches: 10. The CDR3 totals 16 residues. In DNA form, the CDR3 reads TGTGCCAGCAGCCCGACAGGGGTTAATCTTGGAAACACCATATATTTT. It codes for CASSPTGVNLGNTIYF.

The table lists this clonotype with many counts. The rearrangement links TRBV7-2 to TRBJ1-2, with D uncertain. Germline V gives CDR1 SGHTA, CDR2 FQGNSA. The CDR3 has 14 amino acids. V lost 5 bases and J lost 3, with 13 bases in between. The CDR3 here is CASSLVRVDYGYTF. The CDR3 coding sequence is TGTGCCAGCAGCCTAGTCCGGGTCGACTATGGCTACACCTTC.

This clonotype was seen a handful of times. Relative to the germline gene, one junction end is altered; a read error may explain this. This sequence joins TRBV6-1 and TRBJ2-1; 8 bases agree with TRBD2. The germline gives CDR1 MNHNS, CDR2 SASEGT. The CDR3 runs 13 residues. The CDR3 DNA reads as TGTGCCAGCAGTGATCGCGGGAGGAGTGAGCGGTTCTTC. Amino acid sequence: CASSDRGRSERFF.

V is TRBV6-6 and J is TRBJ2-3, with 13 nucleotides matching TRBD2. V lost 2 bases, J lost 0 bases, and 8 bases stayed unmatched. This CDR3 has 19 amino acids. In germline, CDR1 is MNHNY, CDR2 SVGAGI (reference sequence). This chain's CDR3 is CASSYMGLAGPTSTDTQYF. DNA of the CDR3: TGTGCCAGCAGTTACATGGGACTAGCGGGACCTACTAGCACAGATACGCAGTATTTT.

J is TRBJ2-7 and V is TRBV29-1; TRBD1 matches 8 bases. Germline-derived CDR1 and CDR2 are SQVTM and ANQGSEA. V gave up 2 bases and J gave up 4 bases; unmatched junction bases: 10. The CDR3 length is 15 residues. The CDR3 sequence: CSVESAGGSLYEQYF. In nucleotides, the CDR3 is TGCAGCGTTGAAAGTGCAGGGGGCAGTCTTTACGAGCAGTACTTC.

Ten or more counts support this clonotype. The V and J genes are TRBV2 and TRBJ2-4; 9 bases map to TRBD2. After removal of 7 bases from V and 6 bases from J, the junction contained 10 bases not matched to a gene. The CDR3 is 15 amino acids. In germline, CDR1 is SNHLY, CDR2 FYNNEI. This CDR3 is CASTSGTSPTNIQYF. The DNA for the CDR3 is TGTGCCAGCACTTCTGGGACTAGCCCCACAAACATTCAGTACTTC.

The CDR3 sequence is CASSLESGRSDEQFF. CDR3 sequence (DNA): TGTGCCAGCAGCTTAGAAAGCGGGAGGTCGGATGAGCAGTTCTTC. The chain couples TRBV7-8 to TRBJ2-1, with 9 bases lining up with TRBD2. Germline V gene data show CDR1 as SGHVS and CDR2 as FQNEAQ. The CDR3 has 15 residues. Trimming removed 1 base from V and 8 bases from J; junction bases left unmatched: 6.

This clonotype was observed at least ten times. The chain joins TRBV30 to TRBJ2-7, with 9 nucleotides matching TRBD1. Germline V gene data show CDR1 as GTSNPN and CDR2 as SVGIG (reference sequence). V trimming: 5 bases; J trimming: 3 bases; junction bases outside the gene matches: 11. CDR3 length: 15 residues. CDR3 region: CAWARTGALLYEQYF. In DNA, the CDR3 is TGTGCCTGGGCTAGGACAGGGGCTTTACTCTACGAGCAGTACTTC.

This clonotype occurred many times. V and J are TRBV5-1 and TRBJ1-5; possibly TRBD1 for D (6 bases). Between the trimmed V and J ends, which lost 8 bases and 1 base, there was a span of 19 bases. The CDR3 has 16 amino acids. The germline gives CDR1 SGHRS, CDR2 YFSETQ. The CDR3 reads CASRTPSDSSNQPQHF. In nucleotides, the CDR3 is TGCGCCAGTCGTACCCCCTCGGACAGCAGCAATCAGCCCCAGCATTTT.

This chain joins TRBV25-1 and TRBJ2-1, with TRBD2 matching 10 bases. Germline CDR1 reads MGHDK; CDR2 reads SYGVNS. CDR3 size: 15 residues. After removal of 7 bases from V and 9 bases from J, the junction contained 12 bases not matched to a gene. CDR3 sequence: CASTDLAGVIGEQFF. DNA of the CDR3: TGTGCCAGCACCGATCTAGCGGGAGTTATCGGTGAGCAGTTCTTC. The variable domain in full, with the rest retrieved from reference TRBV25-1 and TRBJ2-1, is EADIYQTPRYLVIGTGKKITLECSQTMGHDKMYWYQQDPGMELHLIHYSYGVNSTEKGDLSSESTVSRIRTEHFPLTLESARPSHTSQYLCASTDLAGVIGEQFFGPGTRLTVL.

This clonotype occurred many times. This chain links TRBV3-1 with TRBJ1-1; D uncertain. Germline loops: CDR1 LGHDT, CDR2 YNNKEL (reference sequence). Trimming left V 0 bases short and J 1 base short, with 6 bases between. The CDR3 runs to 14 residues. Written as DNA, the CDR3 is TGTGCCAGCAGCCAAGAGGTGTCGAACACTGAAGCTTTCTTT. It translates to CASSQEVSNTEAFF.

This clonotype came up a few times. The V gene is TRBV19, the J gene TRBJ2-3, with D possibly being TRBD1 (5 bases). Germline loops: CDR1 LNHDA, CDR2 SQIVND (reference sequence). The V end lost 3 bases, the J end lost 1 base, and 14 bases lay between the germline ends. This CDR3 has 16 amino acids. The CDR3 sequence is CASSISAGRGTDTQYF. CDR3 bases: TGTGCCAGTAGTATTTCGGCAGGGCGTGGCACAGATACGCAGTATTTT.